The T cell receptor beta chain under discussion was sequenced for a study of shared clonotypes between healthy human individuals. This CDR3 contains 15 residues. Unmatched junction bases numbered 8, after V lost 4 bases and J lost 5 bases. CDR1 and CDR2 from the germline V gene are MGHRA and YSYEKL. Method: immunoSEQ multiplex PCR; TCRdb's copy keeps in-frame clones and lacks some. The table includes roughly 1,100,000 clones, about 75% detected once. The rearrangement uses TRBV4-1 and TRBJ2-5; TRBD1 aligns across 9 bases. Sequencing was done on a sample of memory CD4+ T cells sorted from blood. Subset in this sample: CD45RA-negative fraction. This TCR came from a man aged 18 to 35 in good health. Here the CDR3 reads CASSLPTGGTETQYF. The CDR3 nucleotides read TGCGCCAGCAGCCTCCCGACAGGGGGGACGGAGACCCAGTACTTC.